This TCR beta chain was observed in a study of blood T cell repertoires in COVID-19. Study overall: T cells, B-cell-depleted T cells, or PBMCs provided the cDNA or gDNA that served as material.

Under the authors' procedure: The authors estimated nucleated cell counts from reference gene primer amplification. Assay used: immunoSEQ multiplex PCR; TCRdb lists only in-frame clones, some missing. That table is the source of V, J and clone size, and D and trimming were worked out from the DNA. Of more than 250,000 clones in the sample, around four fifths were seen once. J was trimmed by 3 bases and V by 3 bases; bases with no gene match: 6. There are 16 residues in the CDR3. CDR1 KGHDR and CDR2 SFDVKD come from the germline V gene. The receptor was derived from a woman aged 45-59 years with acute or convalescent COVID-19. Material for sequencing was peripheral blood. The chain links TRBV24-1 to TRBJ2-1, with 8 bases matching TRBD1. CDR3 DNA: TGTGCCACCAGTGATCCTCAGGGGGCTAACTACAATGAGCAGTTCTTC. Translation gives CATSDPQGANYNEQFF.